The 21 T cell receptor beta chains reported below all come from one sample, sequenced in a study of spatial heterogeneity in lung cancer. Time point meaning: sample taken at primary tumor resection. TCRdb re-derived calls from the 5' RACE reads in MiXCR, one entry per CDR3 protein. This table has 2,000 to 2,500 distinct CDR3 sequences, about 7% appearing once. The source material was normal lung tissue next to the tumor, sampled at surgery. Receptor source: a female donor with early-stage non-small cell lung cancer.

This clonotype is deemed medium-sized. This chain joins TRBV7-9 and TRBJ2-1, with D unclear. This CDR3 has 14 amino acids. Germline V gene sequence: CDR1 SEHNR, CDR2 FQNEAQ (reference sequence). V was pared by 0 bases and J by 3 bases, with 6 bases between. The CDR3, as DNA: TGTGCCAGCAGCTTAGCCGGCAGCTACAATGAGCAGTTCTTC. This encodes CASSLAGSYNEQFF.

This clonotype is classed as medium-sized (0.01 to 0.1%). The CDR3 here is CASSFRRNTGELFF. CDR3 nucleotide sequence: TGTGCCAGCAGCTTTCGAAGAAACACCGGGGAGCTGTTTTTT. The chain is built from TRBV7-9 and TRBJ2-2, with unresolved D. The CDR3 runs to 14 residues. CDR1 SEHNR and CDR2 FQNEAQ come from the germline V gene (reference sequence). The V end lost 3 bases, the J end lost 2 bases, and 7 bases lay between the germline ends. The complete variable domain, with remaining parts taken from reference TRBV7-9 and TRBJ2-2, reads DTGVSQNPRHKITKRGQNVTFRCDPISEHNRLYWYRQTLGQGPEFLTYFQNEAQLEKSRLLSDRFSAERPKGSFSTLEIQRTEQGDSAMYLCASSFRRNTGELFFGEGSRLTVL.

This clonotype was detected a few times. As the CDR3 is not closed by the conserved phenylalanine or tryptophan, this likely results from a read error. J is TRBJ2-3 and V is TRBV7-3; 7 bases line up with TRBD2. Looked up from germline, CDR1 is SGHTA and CDR2 is FQGTGA. This CDR3 spans 15 amino acids. Trimming took 4 bases from V and 5 from J; bases not matched to a gene: 9. The CDR3 loop is CASSSTGTGGDTQYL. CDR3 coding DNA: TGTGCCAGCAGCTCAACCGGGACGGGGGGAGATACGCAGTATCTT.

This clonotype is labeled as medium-sized. The chain combines TRBV7-2 with TRBJ2-3, with 15 bases aligning to TRBD2. CDR1 SGHTA and CDR2 FQGNSA come from the germline V gene. This CDR3 has 15 residues. Losses at the gene ends were 4 bases for V and 5 bases for J; bases not matched to a gene: 1. Written as DNA, the CDR3 is TGTGCCAGCAGCTCGGGACTAGCGGGAGGAGATACGCAGTATTTT. Its translation: CASSSGLAGGDTQYF.

By proportion, this clonotype is medium-sized. V is TRBV7-6 and J is TRBJ2-7; unclear D gene. The germline V gene encodes CDR1 SGHVS and CDR2 FNYEAQ. CDR3 length: 16 residues. The V gene lost 4 bases and the J gene lost 6 bases, with 22 bases spanning the gap. This CDR3 is CASSSPLRNKFIEQYF. The CDR3 bases are TGTGCCAGCAGCTCACCCCTCAGGAACAAGTTCATCGAGCAGTACTTC.

About this clonotype itself: A much larger clone is a single base away; this may be a read error. The chain uses TRBV9 and TRBJ2-6; 9 bases agree with TRBD1. This CDR3 is built from 19 residues. Germline-derived CDR1 and CDR2 are SGDLS and YYNGEE. Trimming took 4 bases from V and 1 from J; bases not matched to a gene: 12. CDR3 loop: CASSIGGGQGISGANVLTF. The CDR3 DNA reads as TGTGCCAGCAGCATAGGTGGGGGACAGGGAATTTCTGGGGCCAACGTCCTGACTTTC.

This clonotype is medium-sized within its sample. DNA for the CDR3: TGCGCCAGCAGAGAGAACAGCGGGACCGGGGAGCTGTTTTTT. This sequence encodes CASRENSGTGELFF. The chain has TRBV10-2 and TRBJ2-2; a weak D match, TRBD2 (6 bases). CDR1 WSHSY and CDR2 SAAADI come from the germline V gene. V was clipped by 6 bases and J by 5 bases, with 13 bases between them. The CDR3 loop spans 14 amino acids.

This chain joins TRBV5-1 and TRBJ2-7, with 7 bases that match TRBD1. Germline V CDR1 and CDR2: SGHRS, YFSETQ. The CDR3 spans 14 residues. V lost 4 bases, J lost 5 bases, and 9 bases stayed unmatched. The CDR3 nucleotides read TGCGCCAGCAGCCAGGGTACAGGGGCCAACGAGCAGTACTTC. It specifies CASSQGTGANEQYF. Together with reference TRBV5-1 and TRBJ2-7, the CDR3 gives the full variable domain: KAGVTQTPRYLIKTRGQQVTLSCSPISGHRSVSWYQQTPGQGLQFLFEYFSETQRNKGNFPGRFSGRQFSNSRSEMNVSTLELGDSALYLCASSQGTGANEQYFGPGTRLTVT.

This clonotype is medium-sized within its sample. The chain carries TRBV11-2 and TRBJ2-4, with D perhaps being TRBD1 or TRBD2 (6 bases each). Germline CDR1 is SGHAT and CDR2 is FQNNGV. V was pared by 4 bases and J by 6 bases, with 16 bases between. The CDR3 totals 15 residues. The CDR3 sequence is CASSSSRGVGNIQYF. As DNA, the CDR3 is TGTGCCAGCAGCTCCTCTAGGGGGGTTGGAAACATTCAGTACTTC.

This chain joins TRBV10-3 and TRBJ1-4; possible D gene TRBD1, 6 bases. The V gene's germline CDR1 is ENHRY and CDR2 SYGVKD. V was pared by 0 bases and J by 4 bases, with 9 bases between. The CDR3 extends over 15 amino acids. CDR3 amino acids: CAISESGRGNEKLFF. The DNA for the CDR3 is TGTGCCATCAGTGAGTCAGGCAGGGGTAATGAAAAACTGTTTTTT.

This clonotype has more than one count but fewer than ten. J is TRBJ2-7 and V is TRBV2; 7 bases are a match to TRBD1. V was clipped by 1 base and J by 0 bases; unmatched bases: 3. Germline CDR1 is SNHLY and CDR2 is FYNNEI. The CDR3 runs to 15 residues. CDR3 loop: CASSEGDSLSYEQYF. The CDR3, as DNA: TGTGCCAGCAGTGAAGGGGACAGCCTCTCCTACGAGCAGTACTTC.

This clonotype is medium-sized by share. The genes are TRBV6-6 and TRBJ2-7, with D possibly TRBD1 on 6 matching bases. Trimming cost V 6 bases and J 0 bases, with 12 bases left between them. Germline-derived CDR1 and CDR2 are MNHNY and SVGAGI (reference sequence). This CDR3 is built from 14 residues. The CDR3 here is CASRLQGTSYEQYF. The CDR3 region has the DNA TGTGCCAGCAGACTTCAGGGGACCTCCTACGAGCAGTACTTC.

In this sample, this clonotype is medium-sized (0.01 to 0.1%). This chain uses TRBV7-8 with TRBJ2-7; 9 nucleotides align to TRBD2. The CDR3 loop spans 16 amino acids. Trimming cost V 1 base and J 5 bases; bases outside gene matches: 9. Germline V gives CDR1 SGHVS, CDR2 FQNEAQ. CDR3 sequence reads: CASSLDWNSGSNEQYF. The CDR3 region has the DNA TGTGCCAGCAGCTTAGATTGGAATAGCGGGAGCAACGAGCAGTACTTC.

Concerning this clonotype itself: At one end the junction does not follow the germline gene, possibly because of a read error. This chain uses TRBV5-4 with TRBJ2-5; 7 bases line up with TRBD1. The CDR3 length is 15 residues. Germline V CDR1 and CDR2: SGHNT, YYREEE (reference sequence). CDR3 DNA: TGTGCCAGCAGCCCTGGGCGGACAGGACAAGAGACCCTGTACTTC. Translated: CASSPGRTGQETLYF.

This clonotype ranks as medium-sized. The CDR3, as DNA: TGCGCCAGCAGCTCCCCCGGGGGACAGAGAATCCAAGAGACCCAGTACTTC. This sequence encodes CASSSPGGQRIQETQYF. The rearrangement joins TRBV5-1 to TRBJ2-5, with D possibly being TRBD1 (7 bases). V was cut by 3 bases and J by 1 base, with 19 bases left in between. CDR3 length: 17 amino acids. Germline V CDR1 and CDR2: SGHRS, YFSETQ.

By frequency in the sample, this clonotype is medium-sized. The chain uses TRBV6-6 and TRBJ2-1, with D unresolved. This CDR3 region has 12 residues. The V gene's germline CDR1 is MNHNY and CDR2 SVGAGI (reference sequence). Trimming shortened V by 6 bases and J by 7 bases, and 10 bases separated the two germline ends. The chain's CDR3 is CASSRPRNEQFF. In DNA form, the CDR3 reads TGTGCCAGCAGCCGCCCTCGGAATGAGCAGTTCTTC.

In its sample, this clonotype ranks as medium-sized. The rearrangement joins TRBV6-2 or TRBV6-3 to TRBJ2-1, with 7 nucleotides matching TRBD2. V shed 6 bases, J shed 9 bases, and the junction held 14 bases outside the gene matches. The CDR3 is made up of 15 amino acids. Germline V gene lookup returns CDR1 MNHEY and CDR2 SVGEGT. The CDR3 sequence is CASSPRQRGSVEQFF. The CDR3 nucleotides are TGTGCCAGCAGCCCCCGGCAGCGGGGTTCGGTTGAGCAGTTCTTC.

There are a few counts of this clonotype. The rearrangement joins TRBV10-3 to TRBJ1-1; no firm D call. This CDR3 has 16 amino acids. The germline gives CDR1 ENHRY, CDR2 SYGVKD. V was cut by 0 bases and J by 0 bases, with 11 bases left in between. The CDR3 coding sequence is TGTGCCATCAGTGAGTCGATGGCAGGTGTGAACACTGAAGCTTTCTTT. Translating it yields CAISESMAGVNTEAFF.

In its sample, this clonotype was seen once. The gene calls are TRBV5-1 and TRBJ2-7, with D uncertain. Germline CDR1 is SGHRS and CDR2 is YFSETQ. Trimming removed 5 bases at V and 1 base at J, with 13 bases between. The CDR3 extends over 14 amino acids. The chain's CDR3 is CASSEVPSSYEQYF. CDR3 DNA sequence: TGCGCCAGCAGTGAGGTACCTAGTTCCTACGAGCAGTACTTC.

By sample share, this clonotype is medium-sized. The chain uses TRBV6-2 or TRBV6-3 and TRBJ2-1, with 8 bases fitting TRBD1. CDR1 MNHEY and CDR2 SVGEGT come from the germline V gene. The CDR3 loop spans 12 amino acids. After removal of 2 bases from V and 14 bases from J, the junction contained 5 bases not matched to a gene. Here the CDR3 DNA reads TGTGCCAGCAGTTACGAAGGGGGACAGGAGTTCTTC. Amino acids: CASSYEGGQEFF.

This clonotype was seen a few times. The rearrangement joins TRBV6-1 to TRBJ2-5, with TRBD2 as a possible D gene (6 bases). Trimming shortened V by 6 bases and J by 4 bases, and 12 bases separated the two germline ends. The CDR3 covers 13 residues. Germline CDR1 reads MNHNS; CDR2 reads SASEGT. As DNA, the CDR3 is TGTGCCAGCAGGAGGTGGAGGGGAGAGACCCAGTACTTC. Protein sequence: CASRRWRGETQYF.